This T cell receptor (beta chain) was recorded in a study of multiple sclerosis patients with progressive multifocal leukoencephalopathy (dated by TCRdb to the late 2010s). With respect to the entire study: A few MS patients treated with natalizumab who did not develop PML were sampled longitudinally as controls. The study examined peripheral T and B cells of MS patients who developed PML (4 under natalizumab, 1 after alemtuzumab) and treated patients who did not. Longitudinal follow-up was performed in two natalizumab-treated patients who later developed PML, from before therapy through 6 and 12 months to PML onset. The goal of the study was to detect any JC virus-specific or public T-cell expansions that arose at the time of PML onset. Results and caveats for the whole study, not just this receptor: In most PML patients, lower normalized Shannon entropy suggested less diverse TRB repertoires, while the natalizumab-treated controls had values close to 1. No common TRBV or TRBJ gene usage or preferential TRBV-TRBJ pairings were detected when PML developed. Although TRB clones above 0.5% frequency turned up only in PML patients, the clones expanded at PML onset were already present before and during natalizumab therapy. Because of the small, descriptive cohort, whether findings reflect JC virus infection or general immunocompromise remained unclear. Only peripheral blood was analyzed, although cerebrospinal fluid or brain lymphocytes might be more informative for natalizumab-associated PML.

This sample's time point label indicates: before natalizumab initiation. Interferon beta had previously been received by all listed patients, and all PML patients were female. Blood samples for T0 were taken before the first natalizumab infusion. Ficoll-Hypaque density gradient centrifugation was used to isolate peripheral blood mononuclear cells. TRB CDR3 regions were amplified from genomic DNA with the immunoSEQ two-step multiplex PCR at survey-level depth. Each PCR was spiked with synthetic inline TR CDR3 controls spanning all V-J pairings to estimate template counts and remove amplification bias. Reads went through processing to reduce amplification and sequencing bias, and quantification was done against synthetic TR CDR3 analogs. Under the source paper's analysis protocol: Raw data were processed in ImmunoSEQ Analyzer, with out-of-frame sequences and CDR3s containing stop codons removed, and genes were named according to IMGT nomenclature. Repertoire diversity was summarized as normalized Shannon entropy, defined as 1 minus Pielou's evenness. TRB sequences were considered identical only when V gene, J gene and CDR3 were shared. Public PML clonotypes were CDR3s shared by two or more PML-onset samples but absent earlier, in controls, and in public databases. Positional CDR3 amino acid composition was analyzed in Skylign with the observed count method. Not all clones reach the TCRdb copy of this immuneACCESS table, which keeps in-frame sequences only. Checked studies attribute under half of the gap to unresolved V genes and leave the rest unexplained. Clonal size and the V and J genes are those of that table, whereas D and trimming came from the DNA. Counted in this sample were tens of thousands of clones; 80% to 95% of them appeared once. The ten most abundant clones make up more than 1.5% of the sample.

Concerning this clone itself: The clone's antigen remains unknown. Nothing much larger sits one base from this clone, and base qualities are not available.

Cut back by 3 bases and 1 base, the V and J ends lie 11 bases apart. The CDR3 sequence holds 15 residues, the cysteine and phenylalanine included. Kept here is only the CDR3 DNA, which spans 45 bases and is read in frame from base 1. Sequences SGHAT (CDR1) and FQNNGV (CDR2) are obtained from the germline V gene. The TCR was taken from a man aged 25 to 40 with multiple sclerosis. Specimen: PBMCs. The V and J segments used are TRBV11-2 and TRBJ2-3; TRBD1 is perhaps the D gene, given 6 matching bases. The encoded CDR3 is CASSFQDSRTDTQYF. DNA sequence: TGTGCCAGCAGCTTTCAGGACAGTCGCACAGATACGCAGTATTTT.